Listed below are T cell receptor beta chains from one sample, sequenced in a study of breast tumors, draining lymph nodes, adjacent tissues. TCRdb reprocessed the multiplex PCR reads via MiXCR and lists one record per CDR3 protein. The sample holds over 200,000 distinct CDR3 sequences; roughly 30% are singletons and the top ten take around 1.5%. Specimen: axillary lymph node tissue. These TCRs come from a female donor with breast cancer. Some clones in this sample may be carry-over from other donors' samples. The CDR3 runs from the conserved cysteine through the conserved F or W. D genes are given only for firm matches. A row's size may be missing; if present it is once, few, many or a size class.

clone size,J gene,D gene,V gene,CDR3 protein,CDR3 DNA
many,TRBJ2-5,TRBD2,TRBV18,CASSRTSGVQETQYF,TGTGCCAGCTCTCGGACTAGCGGAGTGCAAGAGACCCAGTACTTC
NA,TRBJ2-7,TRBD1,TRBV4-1,CASGPMDRFSYERYF,TGCGCCAGCGGCCCAATGGACAGGTTCTCCTACGAGCGGTACTTC
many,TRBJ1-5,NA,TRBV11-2,CASSAGVNNQPQHF,TGTGCCAGCAGCGCGGGGGTAAACAATCAGCCCCAGCATTTT
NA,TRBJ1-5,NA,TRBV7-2,CASSLSPAYEHF,TGTGCCAGCAGCTTAAGCCCAGCCTACGAGCATTTT
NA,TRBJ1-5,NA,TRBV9,CASSATSGRGNQPQHF,TGTGCCAGCAGCGCGACTAGCGGGAGAGGCAATCAGCCCCAGCATTTT
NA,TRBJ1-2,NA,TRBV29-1,CSLRGNYGYTF,TGCAGCTTAAGGGGGAACTATGGCTACACCTTC
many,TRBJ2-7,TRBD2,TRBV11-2,CASSYGTSASYEQYF,TGTGCCAGCAGCTATGGGACTAGCGCCTCCTACGAGCAGTACTTC
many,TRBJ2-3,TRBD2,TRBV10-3,CAIGDSGDASTTDTQYF,TGTGCCATCGGGGATAGCGGGGACGCCTCCACCACAGATACGCAGTATTTT
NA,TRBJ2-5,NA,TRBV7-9,CASSLDLEYQETQYF,TGTGCCAGCAGCTTAGATCTAGAGTATCAAGAGACCCAGTACTTC
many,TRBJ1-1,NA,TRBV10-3,CAIRPVGQMNTEAFF,TGTGCCATCAGACCCGTAGGACAGATGAACACTGAAGCTTTCTTT
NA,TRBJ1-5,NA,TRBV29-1,CSTKLASSSLYKSPNSNQPQHF,TGCAGCACCAAACTAGCGTCCAGCTCATTGTATAAGAGTCCTAATAGCAATCAGCCCCAGCATTTT
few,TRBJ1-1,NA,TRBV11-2,CASSLADTVEAFF,TGTGCCAGCAGCTTAGCTGACACGGTTGAAGCTTTCTTT
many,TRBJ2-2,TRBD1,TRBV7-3,CASSLMWTGVTGELFF,TGTGCCAGCAGCTTAATGTGGACAGGGGTCACCGGGGAGCTGTTTTTT
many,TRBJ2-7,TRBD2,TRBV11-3,CASSPHSGRASYEQYF,TGTGCCAGCAGCCCCCATAGCGGGAGAGCCTCCTACGAGCAGTACTTC
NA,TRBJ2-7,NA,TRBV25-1,CASRVGSYEQYF,TGTGCCAGCAGGGTAGGCTCCTACGAGCAGTACTTC
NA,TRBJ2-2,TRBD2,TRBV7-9,CASSLDQPGLAGGGTGELFF,TGTGCCAGCAGCTTAGATCAGCCGGGACTAGCGGGAGGCGGAACCGGGGAGCTGTTTTTT
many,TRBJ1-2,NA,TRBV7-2,CASSSTPLAGRREGYTF,TGTGCCAGCAGCTCGACTCCGCTCGCCGGGCGCCGCGAGGGCTACACCTTC
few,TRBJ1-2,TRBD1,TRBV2,CASIGQGGYGYTF,TGTGCCAGTATAGGACAGGGGGGATATGGCTACACCTTC
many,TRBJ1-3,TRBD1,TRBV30,CASGTGNIGNTIYF,TGTGCCTCTGGGACAGGGAACATTGGAAACACCATATATTTT
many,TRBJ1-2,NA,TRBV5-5,CASSLEPGVFGYTF,TGTGCCAGCAGCTTGGAGCCAGGGGTGTTTGGCTACACCTTC
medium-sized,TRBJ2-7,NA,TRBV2,CASRPKGQTSYEQYF,TGTGCCAGCAGGCCCAAGGGACAAACTTCCTACGAGCAGTACTTC
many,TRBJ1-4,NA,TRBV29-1,CSVVRGVSEKLFF,TGCAGCGTTGTTAGGGGCGTGAGTGAAAAACTGTTTTTT
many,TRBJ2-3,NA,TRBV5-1,CASSLVRARTDTQYF,TGCGCCAGCAGCTTGGTAAGGGCGCGCACAGATACGCAGTATTTT
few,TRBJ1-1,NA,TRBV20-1,CSAREGGRTEAFF,TGCAGTGCTAGAGAGGGTGGACGCACTGAAGCTTTCTTT
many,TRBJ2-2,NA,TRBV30,CAWSDRITGELFF,TGTGCCTGGAGTGACAGGATTACCGGGGAGCTGTTTTTT
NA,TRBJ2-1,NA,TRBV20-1,CSASRAGQTNEQFF,TGCAGTGCTAGCCGAGCGGGCCAGACCAATGAGCAGTTCTTC
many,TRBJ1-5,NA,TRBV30,CAWSVGVVNQPQHF,TGTGCCTGGAGTGTCGGGGTAGTCAATCAGCCCCAGCATTTT
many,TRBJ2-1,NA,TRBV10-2,CASSDDGSNPLYEQFF,TGCGCCAGCAGTGATGACGGGAGCAACCCATTATATGAGCAGTTCTTC
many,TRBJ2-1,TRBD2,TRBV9,CASSVGPGGEQFF,TGTGCCAGCAGCGTAGGTCCGGGAGGGGAGCAGTTCTTC
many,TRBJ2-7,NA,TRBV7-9,CASSLAGGGTGAYEQYF,TGTGCCAGCAGCTTAGCCGGGGGGGGGACAGGAGCCTACGAGCAGTACTTC
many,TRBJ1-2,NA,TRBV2,CASSENPGLGYTF,TGTGCCAGCAGTGAAAATCCGGGGTTGGGCTACACCTTC
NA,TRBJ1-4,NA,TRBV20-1,CSARDRASGEKLFF,TGCAGTGCTAGAGATCGGGCTAGCGGCGAAAAACTGTTTTTT
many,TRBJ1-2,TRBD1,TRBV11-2,CASSFEGTGRYGYTF,TGTGCCAGCAGCTTCGAGGGGACAGGGCGGTATGGCTACACCTTC
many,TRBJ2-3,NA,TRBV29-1,CSIVMGQGTDTQYF,TGCAGCATCGTTATGGGGCAGGGAACAGATACGCAGTATTTT
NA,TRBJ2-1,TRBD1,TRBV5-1,CARSLDRGLFYEQFF,TGCGCCAGAAGCTTGGACAGGGGGCTTTTCTATGAGCAGTTCTTC
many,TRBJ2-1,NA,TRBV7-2,CASSSQGTKGSYNEQFF,TGTGCCAGCAGCTCACAGGGTACTAAAGGATCCTACAATGAGCAGTTCTTC
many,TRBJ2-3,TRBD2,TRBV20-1,CSARGTRSTDTQYF,TGCAGTGCTAGGGGGACTAGAAGCACAGATACGCAGTATTTT
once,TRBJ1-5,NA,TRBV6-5,CASSSFSTGSNQPQHF,TGTGCCAGCAGTTCCTTCTCGACGGGTAGCAATCAGCCCCAGCATTTT
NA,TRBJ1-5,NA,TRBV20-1,CSARGSLGETQHF,TGCAGTGCTAGGGGCTCTTTGGGAGAGACCCAGCATTTT
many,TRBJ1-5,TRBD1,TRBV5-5,CASSSLTDRDHQPQHF,TGTGCCAGCAGCTCCCTGACTGACAGGGATCACCAGCCCCAGCATTTT
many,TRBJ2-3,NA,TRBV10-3,CAISARGNTDTQYF,TGTGCCATCAGTGCAAGGGGAAACACAGATACGCAGTATTTT
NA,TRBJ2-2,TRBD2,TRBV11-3,CASSLAGVELFF,TGTGCCAGCAGCCTCGCGGGGGTGGAGCTGTTTTTT
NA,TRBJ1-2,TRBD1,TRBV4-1,CASSQVALVGQGGGYTF,TGCGCCAGCAGCCAAGTTGCTTTGGTAGGACAGGGCGGCGGCTACACCTTC
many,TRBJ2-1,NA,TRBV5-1,CASSPGAYNEQFF,TGCGCCAGCAGCCCAGGGGCCTACAATGAGCAGTTCTTC
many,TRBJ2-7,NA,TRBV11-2,CASSSGTSSYEQYF,TGTGCCAGCAGCTCCGGGACCAGCTCCTACGAGCAGTACTTC
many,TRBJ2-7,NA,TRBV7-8,CASSLAGTSSYEQYF,TGTGCCAGCAGCCTAGCCGGGACAAGCTCCTACGAGCAGTACTTC